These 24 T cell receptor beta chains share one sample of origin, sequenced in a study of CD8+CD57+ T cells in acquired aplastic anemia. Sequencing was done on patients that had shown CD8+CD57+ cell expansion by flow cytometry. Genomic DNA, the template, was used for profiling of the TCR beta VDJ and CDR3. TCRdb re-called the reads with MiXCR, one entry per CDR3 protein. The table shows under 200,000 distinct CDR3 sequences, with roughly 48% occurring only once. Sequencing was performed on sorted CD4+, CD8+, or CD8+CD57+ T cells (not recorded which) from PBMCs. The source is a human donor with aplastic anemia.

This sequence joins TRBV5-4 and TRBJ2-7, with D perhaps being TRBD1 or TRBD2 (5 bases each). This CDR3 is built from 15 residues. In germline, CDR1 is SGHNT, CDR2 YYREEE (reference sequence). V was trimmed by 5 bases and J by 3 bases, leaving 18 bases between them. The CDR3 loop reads CASRRAGSTYYEQYF. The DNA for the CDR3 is TGTGCCAGCAGGCGGGCAGGGTCCACCTACTACGAGCAGTACTTC.

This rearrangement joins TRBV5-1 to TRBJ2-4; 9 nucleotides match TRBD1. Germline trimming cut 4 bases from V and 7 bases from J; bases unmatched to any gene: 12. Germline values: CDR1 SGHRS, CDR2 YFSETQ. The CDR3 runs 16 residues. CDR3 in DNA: TGCGCCAGCAGCCCGAAGCGACAGGGGGGGATGAACATTCAGTACTTC. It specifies CASSPKRQGGMNIQYF.

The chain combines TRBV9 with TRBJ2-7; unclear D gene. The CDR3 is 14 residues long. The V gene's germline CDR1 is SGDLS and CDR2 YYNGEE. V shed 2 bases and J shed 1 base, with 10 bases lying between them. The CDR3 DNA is TGTGCCAGCAGCGTGCCCCCGCCTTCCTACGAGCAGTACTTC. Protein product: CASSVPPPSYEQYF.

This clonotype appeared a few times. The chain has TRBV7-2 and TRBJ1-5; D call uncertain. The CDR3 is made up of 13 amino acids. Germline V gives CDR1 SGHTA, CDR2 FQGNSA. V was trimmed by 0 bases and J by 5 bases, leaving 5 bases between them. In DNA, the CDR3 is TGTGCCAGCAGCTTAGCCGGGGATCAGCCCCAGCATTTT. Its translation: CASSLAGDQPQHF. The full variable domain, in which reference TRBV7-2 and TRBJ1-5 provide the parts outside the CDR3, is GAGVSQSPSNKVTEKGKDVELRCDPISGHTALYWYRQSLGQGLEFLIYFQGNSAPDKSGLPSDRFSAERTGGSVSTLTIQRTQQEDSAVYLCASSLAGDQPQHFGDGTRLSIL.

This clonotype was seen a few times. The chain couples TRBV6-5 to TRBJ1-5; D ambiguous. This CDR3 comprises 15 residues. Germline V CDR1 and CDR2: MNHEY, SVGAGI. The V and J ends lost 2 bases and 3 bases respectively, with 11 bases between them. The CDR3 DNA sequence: TGTGCCAGCAGTTACGATCGGGGTTACAATCAGCCCCAGCATTTT. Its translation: CASSYDRGYNQPQHF.

CDR3 DNA: TGCAGCGTCCTTGCACAGGGTCTGGATAATTCACCCCTCCACTTT. The encoded protein is CSVLAQGLDNSPLHF. This chain uses TRBV29-1 with TRBJ1-6, with D possibly matching TRBD1 (6 bases). V gave up 6 bases and J gave up 5 bases, with 17 bases separating them. The CDR3 has 15 amino acids. CDR1 and CDR2 from the germline V gene are SQVTM and ANQGSEA.

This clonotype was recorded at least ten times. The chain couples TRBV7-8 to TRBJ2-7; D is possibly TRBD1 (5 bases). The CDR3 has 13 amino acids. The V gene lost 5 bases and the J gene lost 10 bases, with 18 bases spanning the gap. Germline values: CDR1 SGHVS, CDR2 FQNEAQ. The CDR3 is CASSQTMEQEQYF. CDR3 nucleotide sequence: TGTGCCAGCAGCCAAACAATGGAACAGGAACAGTACTTC.

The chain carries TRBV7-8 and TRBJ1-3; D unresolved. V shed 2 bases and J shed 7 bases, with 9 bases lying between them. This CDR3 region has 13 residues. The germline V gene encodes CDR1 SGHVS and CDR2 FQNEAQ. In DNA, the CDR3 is TGTGCCAGCAGCTTAAATCCCGGGAACACCATATATTTT. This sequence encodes CASSLNPGNTIYF. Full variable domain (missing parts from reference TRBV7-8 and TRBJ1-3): GAGVSQSPRYKVAKRGQDVALRCDPISGHVSLFWYQQALGQGPEFLTYFQNEAQLDKSGLPSDRFFAERPEGSVSTLKIQRTQQEDSAVYLCASSLNPGNTIYFGEGSWLTVV.

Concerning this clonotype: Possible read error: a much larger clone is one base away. The CDR3 DNA reads as TGCGCCGGCAGCTTGGTAGGCTCCTACGAGCAGTACTTC. It is translated as CAGSLVGSYEQYF. This chain joins TRBV5-1 and TRBJ2-7, with D unresolved. The CDR3 is made up of 13 amino acids. The germline CDR1 and CDR2 sequences are SGHRS and YFSETQ. Full variable domain (rest looked up from reference TRBV5-1 and TRBJ2-7): KAGVTQTPRYLIKTRGQQVTLSCSPISGHRSVSWYQQTPGQGLQFLFEYFSETQRNKGNFPGRFSGRQFSNSRSEMNVSTLELGDSALYLCAGSLVGSYEQYFGPGTRLTVT.

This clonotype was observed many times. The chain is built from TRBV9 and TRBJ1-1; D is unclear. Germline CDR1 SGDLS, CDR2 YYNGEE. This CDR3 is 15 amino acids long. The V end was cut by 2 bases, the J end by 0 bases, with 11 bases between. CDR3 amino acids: CASSVGLDMNTEAFF. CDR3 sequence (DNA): TGTGCCAGCAGCGTGGGTCTTGACATGAACACTGAAGCTTTCTTT.

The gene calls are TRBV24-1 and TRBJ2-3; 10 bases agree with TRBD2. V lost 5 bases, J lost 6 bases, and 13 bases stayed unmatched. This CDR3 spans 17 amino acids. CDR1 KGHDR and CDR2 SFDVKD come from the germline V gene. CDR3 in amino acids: CATSASVTSGSLDTQYF. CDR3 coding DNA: TGTGCCACCAGTGCCTCCGTGACTAGCGGGTCGCTGGATACGCAGTATTTT.

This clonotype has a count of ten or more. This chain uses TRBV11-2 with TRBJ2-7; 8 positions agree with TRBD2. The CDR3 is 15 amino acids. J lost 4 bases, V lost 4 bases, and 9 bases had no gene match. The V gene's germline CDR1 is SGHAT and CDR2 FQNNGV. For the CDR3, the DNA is TGTGCCAGCAGCTCCCGGGAGGGTTCTACGTACGAGCAGTACTTC. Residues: CASSSREGSTYEQYF.

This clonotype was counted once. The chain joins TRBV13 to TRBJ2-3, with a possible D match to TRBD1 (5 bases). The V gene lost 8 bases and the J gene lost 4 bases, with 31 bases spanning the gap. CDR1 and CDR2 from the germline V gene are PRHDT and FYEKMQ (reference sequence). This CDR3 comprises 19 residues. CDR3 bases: TGTGCCAGCCGCCGGGTGGGGTTTCAGGCTAAGCTAGGGGCAGATACGCAGTATTTT. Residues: CASRRVGFQAKLGADTQYF. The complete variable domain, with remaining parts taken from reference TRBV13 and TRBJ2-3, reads AAGVIQSPRHLIKEKRETATLKCYPIPRHDTVYWYQQGPGQDPQFLISFYEKMQSDKGSIPDRFSAQQFSDYHSELNMSSLELGDSALYFCASRRVGFQAKLGADTQYFGPGTRLTVL.

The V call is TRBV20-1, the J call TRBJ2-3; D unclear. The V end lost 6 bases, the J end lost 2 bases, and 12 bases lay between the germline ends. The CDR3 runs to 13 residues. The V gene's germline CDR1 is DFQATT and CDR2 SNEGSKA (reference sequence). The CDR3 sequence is CSAEESTTDTQYF. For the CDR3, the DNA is TGCAGTGCCGAAGAGTCAACCACAGATACGCAGTATTTT.

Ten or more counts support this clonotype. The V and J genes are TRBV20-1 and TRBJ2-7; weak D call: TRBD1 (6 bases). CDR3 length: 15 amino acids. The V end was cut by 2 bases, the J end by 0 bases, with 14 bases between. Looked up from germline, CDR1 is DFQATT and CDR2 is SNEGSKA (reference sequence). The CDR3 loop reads CSARLSRGGSYEQYF. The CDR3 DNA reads TGCAGTGCTAGACTTAGCCGAGGGGGCTCCTACGAGCAGTACTTC.

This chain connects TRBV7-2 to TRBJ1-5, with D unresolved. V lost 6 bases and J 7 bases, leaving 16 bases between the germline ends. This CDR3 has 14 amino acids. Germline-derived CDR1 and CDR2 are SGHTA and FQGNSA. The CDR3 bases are TGTGCCAGCAGTGCGGCGAATGGTGTCCAGCCCCAGCATTTT. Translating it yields CASSAANGVQPQHF.

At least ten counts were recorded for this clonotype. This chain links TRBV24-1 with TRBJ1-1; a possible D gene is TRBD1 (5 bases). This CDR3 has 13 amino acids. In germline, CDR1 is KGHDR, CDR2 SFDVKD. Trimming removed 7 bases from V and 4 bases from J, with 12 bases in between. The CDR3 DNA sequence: TGTGCCACCAGGGAACGGGGGGGCACTGAAGCTTTCTTT. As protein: CATRERGGTEAFF.

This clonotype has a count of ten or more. The CDR3 DNA follows: TGCAGTGCTAGAGATAGGGGCAATTCCCTGCTGGTAGATACGCAGTATTTT. The encoded protein is CSARDRGNSLLVDTQYF. This rearrangement joins TRBV20-1 to TRBJ2-3, with D tentatively TRBD1 (5 bases). Germline values: CDR1 DFQATT, CDR2 SNEGSKA (reference sequence). V lost 0 bases, J lost 5 bases, and 21 bases lay in between. The CDR3 has 17 amino acids.

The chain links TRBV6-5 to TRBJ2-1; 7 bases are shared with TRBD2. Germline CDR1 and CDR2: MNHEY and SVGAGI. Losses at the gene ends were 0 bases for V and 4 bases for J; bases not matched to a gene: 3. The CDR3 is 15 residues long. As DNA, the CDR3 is TGTGCCAGCAGTTACTCTAGCGGGCCTTACAATGAGCAGTTCTTC. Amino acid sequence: CASSYSSGPYNEQFF.

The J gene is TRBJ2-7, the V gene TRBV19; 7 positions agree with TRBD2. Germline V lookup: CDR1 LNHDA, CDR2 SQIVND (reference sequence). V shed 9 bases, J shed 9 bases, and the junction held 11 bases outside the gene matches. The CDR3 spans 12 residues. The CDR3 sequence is CASSYGTTRQYF. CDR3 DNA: TGTGCCAGCAGCTATGGGACTACTAGGCAGTACTTC.

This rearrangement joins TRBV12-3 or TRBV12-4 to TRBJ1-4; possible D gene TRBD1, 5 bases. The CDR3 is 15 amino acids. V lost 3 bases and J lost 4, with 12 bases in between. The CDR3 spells CASSLEGLGNEKLFF. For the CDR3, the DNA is TGTGCCAGCAGTTTGGAGGGGCTAGGTAATGAAAAACTGTTTTTT.

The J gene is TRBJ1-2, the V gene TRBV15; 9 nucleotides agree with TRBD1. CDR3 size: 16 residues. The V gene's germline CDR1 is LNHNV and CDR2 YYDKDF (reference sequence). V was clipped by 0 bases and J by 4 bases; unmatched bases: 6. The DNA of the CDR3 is TGTGCCACCAGCAGAGATCTGGGACAGGGCATCTATGGCTACACCTTC. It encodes CATSRDLGQGIYGYTF.

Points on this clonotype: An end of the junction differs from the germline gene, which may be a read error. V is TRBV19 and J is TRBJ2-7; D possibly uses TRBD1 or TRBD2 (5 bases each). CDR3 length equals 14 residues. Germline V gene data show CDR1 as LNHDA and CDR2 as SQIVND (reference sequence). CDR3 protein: CASSYQAGAYEHYF. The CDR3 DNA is TGTGCCAGTAGTTATCAAGCCGGGGCCTACGAGCATTACTTC.

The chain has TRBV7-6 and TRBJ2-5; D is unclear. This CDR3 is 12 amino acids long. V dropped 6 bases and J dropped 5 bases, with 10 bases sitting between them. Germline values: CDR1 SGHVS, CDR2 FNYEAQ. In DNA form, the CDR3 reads TGTGCCAGCAGACGATTGGGGGAGACCCAGTACTTC. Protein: CASRRLGETQYF. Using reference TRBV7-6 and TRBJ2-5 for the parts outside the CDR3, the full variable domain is GAGVSQSPRYKVTKRGQDVALRCDPISGHVSLYWYRQALGQGPEFLTYFNYEAQQDKSGLPNDRFSAERPEGSISTLTIQRTEQRDSAMYRCASRRLGETQYFGPGTRLLVL.